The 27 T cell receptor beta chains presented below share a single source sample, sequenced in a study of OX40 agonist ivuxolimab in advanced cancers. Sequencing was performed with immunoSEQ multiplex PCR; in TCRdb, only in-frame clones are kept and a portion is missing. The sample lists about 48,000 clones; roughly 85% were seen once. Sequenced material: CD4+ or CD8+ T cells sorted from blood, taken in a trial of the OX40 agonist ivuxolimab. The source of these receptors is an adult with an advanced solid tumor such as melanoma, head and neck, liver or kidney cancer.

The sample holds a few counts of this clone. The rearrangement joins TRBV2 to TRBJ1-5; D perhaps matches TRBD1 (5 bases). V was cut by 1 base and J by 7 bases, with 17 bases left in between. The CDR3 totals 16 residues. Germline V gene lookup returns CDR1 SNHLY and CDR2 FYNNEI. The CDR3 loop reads CASSEGAEGPGQPQHF. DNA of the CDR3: TGTGCCAGCAGTGAAGGAGCGGAGGGGCCCGGACAGCCCCAGCATTTT.

CDR3 loop: CASSQEATSGTNEKLFF. The CDR3 bases are TGTGCCAGCAGCCAAGAGGCAACCAGCGGAACTAATGAAAAACTGTTTTTT. V gene TRBV4-2 combines with J gene TRBJ1-4; D call uncertain. The CDR3 length is 17 residues. Germline V gene lookup returns CDR1 LGHNA and CDR2 YNFKEQ. Trimming shortened V by 0 bases and J by 1 base, and 12 bases separated the two germline ends.

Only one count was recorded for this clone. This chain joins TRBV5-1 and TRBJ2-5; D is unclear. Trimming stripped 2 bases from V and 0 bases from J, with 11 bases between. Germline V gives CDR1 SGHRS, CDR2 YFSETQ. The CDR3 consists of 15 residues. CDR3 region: CASSLGPPYQETQYF. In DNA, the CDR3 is TGCGCCAGCAGCTTAGGGCCACCGTACCAAGAGACCCAGTACTTC.

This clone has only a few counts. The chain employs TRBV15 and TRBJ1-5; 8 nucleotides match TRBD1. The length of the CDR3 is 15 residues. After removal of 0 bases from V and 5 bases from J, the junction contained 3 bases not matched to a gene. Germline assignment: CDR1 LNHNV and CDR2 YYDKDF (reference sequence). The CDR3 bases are TGTGCCACCAGCAGAGACGGACAGGGTGATCAGCCCCAGCATTTT. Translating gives CATSRDGQGDQPQHF.

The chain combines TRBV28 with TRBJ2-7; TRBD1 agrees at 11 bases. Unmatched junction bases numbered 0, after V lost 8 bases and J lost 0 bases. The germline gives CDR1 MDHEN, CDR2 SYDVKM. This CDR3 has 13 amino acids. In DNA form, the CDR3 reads TGTGCCAGCGGGACAGGGGGCTCCTACGAGCAGTACTTC. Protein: CASGTGGSYEQYF.

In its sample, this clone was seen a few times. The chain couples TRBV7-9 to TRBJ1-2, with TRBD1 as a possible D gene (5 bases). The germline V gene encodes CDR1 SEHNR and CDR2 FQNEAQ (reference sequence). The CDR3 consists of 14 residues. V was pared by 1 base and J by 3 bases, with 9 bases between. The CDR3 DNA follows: TGTGCCAGCAGCTTAGGGAGGGGAGACTATGGCTACACCTTC. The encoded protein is CASSLGRGDYGYTF.

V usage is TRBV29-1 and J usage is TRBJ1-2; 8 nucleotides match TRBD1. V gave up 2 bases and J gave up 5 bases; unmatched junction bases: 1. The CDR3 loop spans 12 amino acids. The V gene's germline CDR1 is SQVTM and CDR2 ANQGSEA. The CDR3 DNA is TGCAGCGTTGAAACAGGGGGTTATGGCTACACCTTC. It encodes CSVETGGYGYTF.

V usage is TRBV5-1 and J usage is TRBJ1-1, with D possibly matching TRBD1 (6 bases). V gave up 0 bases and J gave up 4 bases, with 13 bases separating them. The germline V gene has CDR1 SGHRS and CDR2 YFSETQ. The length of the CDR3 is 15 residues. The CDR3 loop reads CASSLDEGGLTEAFF. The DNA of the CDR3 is TGCGCCAGCAGCTTGGATGAGGGGGGGCTCACTGAAGCTTTCTTT.

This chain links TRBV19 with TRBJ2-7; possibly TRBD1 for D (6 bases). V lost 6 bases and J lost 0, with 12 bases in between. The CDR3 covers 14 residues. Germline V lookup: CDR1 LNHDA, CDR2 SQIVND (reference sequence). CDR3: CASRYGQHSYEQYF. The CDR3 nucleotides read TGTGCCAGTAGATACGGACAGCACTCCTACGAGCAGTACTTC.

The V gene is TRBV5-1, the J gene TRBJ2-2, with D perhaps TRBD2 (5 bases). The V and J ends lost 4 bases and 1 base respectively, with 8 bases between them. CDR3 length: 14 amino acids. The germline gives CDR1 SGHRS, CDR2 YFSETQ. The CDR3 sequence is CASSTRENTGELFF. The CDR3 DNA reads TGCGCCAGCAGCACACGGGAGAACACCGGGGAGCTGTTTTTT.

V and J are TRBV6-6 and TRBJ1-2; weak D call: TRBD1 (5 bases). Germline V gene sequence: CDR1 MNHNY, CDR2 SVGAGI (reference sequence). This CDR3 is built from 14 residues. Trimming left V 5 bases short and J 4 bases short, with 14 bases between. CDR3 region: CASSPGARAYGYTF. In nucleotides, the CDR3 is TGTGCCAGCAGTCCTGGGGCCAGGGCCTATGGCTACACCTTC.

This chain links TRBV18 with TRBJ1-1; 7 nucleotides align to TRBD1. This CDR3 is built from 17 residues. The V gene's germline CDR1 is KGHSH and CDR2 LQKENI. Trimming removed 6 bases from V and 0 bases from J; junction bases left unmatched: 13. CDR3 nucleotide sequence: TGTGCCAGCTCCCCCGCGAGGCAGGGGGGAATGAACACTGAAGCTTTCTTT. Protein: CASSPARQGGMNTEAFF.

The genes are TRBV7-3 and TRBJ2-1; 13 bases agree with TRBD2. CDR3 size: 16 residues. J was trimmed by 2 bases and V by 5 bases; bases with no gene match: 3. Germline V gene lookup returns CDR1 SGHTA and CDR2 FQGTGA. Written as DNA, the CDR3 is TGTGCCAGCAGCCGGACTAGCGGGAGTCCCTACAATGAGCAGTTCTTC. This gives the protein CASSRTSGSPYNEQFF.

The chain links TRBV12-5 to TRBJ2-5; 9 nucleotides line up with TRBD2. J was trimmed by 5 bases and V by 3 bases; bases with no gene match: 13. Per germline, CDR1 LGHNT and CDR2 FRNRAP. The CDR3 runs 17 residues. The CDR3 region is CASGLGTSSDSGETQYF. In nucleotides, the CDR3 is TGTGCTAGTGGTTTAGGGACTAGCTCCGATAGTGGGGAGACCCAGTACTTC.

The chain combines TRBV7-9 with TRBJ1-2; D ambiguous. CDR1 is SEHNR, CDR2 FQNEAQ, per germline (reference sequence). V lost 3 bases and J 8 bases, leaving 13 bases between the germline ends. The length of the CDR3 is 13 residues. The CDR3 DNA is TGTGCCAGCAGCTTTGCGGCCCCGGGAGGCTACACCTTC. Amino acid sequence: CASSFAAPGGYTF. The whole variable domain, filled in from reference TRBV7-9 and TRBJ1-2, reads DTGVSQNPRHKITKRGQNVTFRCDPISEHNRLYWYRQTLGQGPEFLTYFQNEAQLEKSRLLSDRFSAERPKGSFSTLEIQRTEQGDSAMYLCASSFAAPGGYTFGSGTRLTVV.

CDR3 loop: CASSPEAGRETQYF. The CDR3 coding sequence is TGTGCCAGCTCCCCTGAAGCGGGGCGGGAGACCCAGTACTTC. This chain uses TRBV18 with TRBJ2-5; 7 bases match TRBD2. The CDR3 runs to 14 residues. The germline V gene encodes CDR1 KGHSH and CDR2 LQKENI. V was clipped by 6 bases and J by 5 bases; unmatched bases: 9. Drawing the rest from reference TRBV18 and TRBJ2-5, the complete variable domain is NAGVMQNPRHLVRRRGQEARLRCSPMKGHSHVYWYRQLPEEGLKFMVYLQKENIIDESGMPKERFSAEFPKEGPSILRIQQVVRGDSAAYFCASSPEAGRETQYFGPGTRLLVL.

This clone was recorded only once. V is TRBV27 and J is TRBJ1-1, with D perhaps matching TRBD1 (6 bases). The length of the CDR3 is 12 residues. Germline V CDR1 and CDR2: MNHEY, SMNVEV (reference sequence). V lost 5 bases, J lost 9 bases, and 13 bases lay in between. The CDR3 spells CASSPRGGQAFF. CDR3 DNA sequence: TGTGCCAGCAGTCCCCGGGGGGGGCAAGCTTTCTTT.

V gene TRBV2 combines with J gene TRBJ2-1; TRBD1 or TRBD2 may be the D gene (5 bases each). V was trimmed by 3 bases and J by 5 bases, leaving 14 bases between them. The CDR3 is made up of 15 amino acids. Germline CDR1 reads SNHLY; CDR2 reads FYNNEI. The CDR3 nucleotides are TGTGCCAGCAGTGAGAGGGGAGTGGGCAACAATGAGCAGTTCTTC. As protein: CASSERGVGNNEQFF.

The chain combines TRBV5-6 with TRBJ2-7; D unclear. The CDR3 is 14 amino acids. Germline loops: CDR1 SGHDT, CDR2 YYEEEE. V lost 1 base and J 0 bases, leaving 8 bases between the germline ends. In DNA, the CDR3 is TGTGCCAGCAGCTTGTCTCCAGGCTCCTACGAGCAGTACTTC. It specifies CASSLSPGSYEQYF.

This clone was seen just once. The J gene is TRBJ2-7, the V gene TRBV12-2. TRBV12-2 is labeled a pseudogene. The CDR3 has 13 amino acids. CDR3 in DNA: TGTGCAAGTCGCGGGGACGGAGCCTACGAGCAGTACTTC. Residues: CASRGDGAYEQYF.

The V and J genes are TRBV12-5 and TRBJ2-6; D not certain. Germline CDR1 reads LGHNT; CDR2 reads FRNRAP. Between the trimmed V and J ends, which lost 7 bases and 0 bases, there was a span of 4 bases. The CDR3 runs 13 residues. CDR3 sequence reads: CASASSGANVLTF. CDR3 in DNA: TGTGCTAGTGCGAGCTCTGGGGCCAACGTCCTGACTTTC.

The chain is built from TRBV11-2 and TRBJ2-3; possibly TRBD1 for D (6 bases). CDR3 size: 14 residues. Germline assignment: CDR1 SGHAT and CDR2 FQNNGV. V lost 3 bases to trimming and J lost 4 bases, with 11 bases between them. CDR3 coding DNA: TGTGCCAGCAGCTTGAACAGGGTCTCAGATACGCAGTATTTT. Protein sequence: CASSLNRVSDTQYF.

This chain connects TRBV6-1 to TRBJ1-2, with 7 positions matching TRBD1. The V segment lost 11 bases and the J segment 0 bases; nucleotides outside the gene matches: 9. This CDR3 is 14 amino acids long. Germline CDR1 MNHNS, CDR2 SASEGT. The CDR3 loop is CACDRTGANYGYTF. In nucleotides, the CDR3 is TGTGCCTGCGATAGGACAGGAGCTAACTATGGCTACACCTTC.

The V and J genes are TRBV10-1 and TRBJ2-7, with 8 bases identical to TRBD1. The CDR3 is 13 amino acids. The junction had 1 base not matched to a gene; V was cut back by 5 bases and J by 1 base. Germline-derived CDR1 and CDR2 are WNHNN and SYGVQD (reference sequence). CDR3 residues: CASSTGGSYEQYF. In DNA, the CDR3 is TGCGCCAGCAGTACAGGGGGGTCCTACGAGCAGTACTTC.

Written as DNA, the CDR3 is TGTGCCAGCAGCGGGATCCGGGAGGCTAGCACAGATACGCAGTATTTT. Translating it yields CASSGIREASTDTQYF. V gene TRBV11-2 combines with J gene TRBJ2-3; 7 bases are a match to TRBD2. Germline CDR1 and CDR2: SGHAT and FQNNGV. V gave up 5 bases and J gave up 0 bases; unmatched junction bases: 8. This CDR3 region has 16 residues.

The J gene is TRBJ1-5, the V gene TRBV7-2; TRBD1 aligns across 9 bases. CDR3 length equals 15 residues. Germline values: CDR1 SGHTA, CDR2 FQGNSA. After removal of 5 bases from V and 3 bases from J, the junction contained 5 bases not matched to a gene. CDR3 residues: CASSRGQGTNQPQHF. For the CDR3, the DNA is TGTGCCAGCAGCAGAGGACAGGGGACCAATCAGCCCCAGCATTTT.

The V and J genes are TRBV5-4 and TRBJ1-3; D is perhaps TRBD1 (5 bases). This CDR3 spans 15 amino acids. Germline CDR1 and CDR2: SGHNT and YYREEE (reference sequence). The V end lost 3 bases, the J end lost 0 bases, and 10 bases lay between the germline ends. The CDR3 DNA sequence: TGTGCCAGCAGCTCCCAGGGAGACTCTGGAAACACCATATATTTT. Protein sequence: CASSSQGDSGNTIYF.